This entry describes one T cell receptor beta chain. Its antigen is undetermined. CDR1 is SQVTM, CDR2 ANQGSEA, per germline. The CDR3 totals 14 residues. Trimming took 7 bases from V and 0 from J; bases not matched to a gene: 8. This record comes from a study of identical twins' blood T cells. Background on the study: Twelve libraries, six alpha and six beta, gave approximately 50 million reads.

Each CDR3 protein is one row after TCRdb ran MiXCR on the 5' RACE reads. The data hold hundreds of thousands of distinct CDR3 sequences, with 25% to 35% observed a single time. Whole-study results and caveats: Top TCRbeta clonotypes were shared more with twin than unrelated donors.

Source material: PBMCs. This chain connects TRBV29-1 to TRBJ1-1, with TRBD1 matching 7 bases. This TCR derives from a woman between 18 and 55 years old in good health. The CDR3 DNA sequence: TGCAGCGCGCGGGACAGCTACATGAACACTGAAGCTTTCTTT. Translation: CSARDSYMNTEAFF.